This T cell receptor beta chain appears in the sequencing data of a study of cytomegalovirus exposure and HLA in healthy donors. The CDR3 sequence is 15 residues long. Trimming took off 4 bases at V and 4 bases at J, with 17 bases between the two ends. Looked up from germline, CDR1 is SGHNT and CDR2 is YYREEE (reference sequence). PCR primers comprised 60 Vbeta and 13 Jbeta primers. Assay: immunoSEQ multiplex PCR; the TCRdb copy retains only in-frame clones and omits some. The sample holds 85,000 to 130,000 clones, around 72% seen once. The receptor's source is a male donor in good health and CMV-seropositive. The rearrangement links TRBV5-4 to TRBJ2-5; maybe TRBD2 (7 bases). The sequenced sample consisted of PBMCs. The CDR3 coding sequence is TGTGCCAGCAGCCCGCCGGGGGGCCGAAGAGAGACCCAGTACTTC. Encoded protein: CASSPPGGRRETQYF.